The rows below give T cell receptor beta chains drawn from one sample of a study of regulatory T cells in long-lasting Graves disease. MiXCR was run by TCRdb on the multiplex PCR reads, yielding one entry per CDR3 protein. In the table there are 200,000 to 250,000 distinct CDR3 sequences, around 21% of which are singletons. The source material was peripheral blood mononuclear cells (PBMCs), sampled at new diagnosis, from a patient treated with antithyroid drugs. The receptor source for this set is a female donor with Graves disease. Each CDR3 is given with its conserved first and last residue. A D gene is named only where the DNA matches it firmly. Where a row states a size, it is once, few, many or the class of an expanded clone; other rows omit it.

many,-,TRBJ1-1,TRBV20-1,CSATRTQNTEAFF,TGCAGTGCTACCCGGACCCAAAACACTGAAGCTTTCTTT
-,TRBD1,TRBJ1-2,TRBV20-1,CSAKQGGGYGYTF,TGCAGTGCTAAACAGGGGGGGGGCTATGGCTACACCTTC
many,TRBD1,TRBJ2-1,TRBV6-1,CASEGQHYNEQFF,TGTGCCAGCGAGGGACAGCACTACAATGAGCAGTTCTTC
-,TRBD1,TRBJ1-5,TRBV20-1,CSARDSYNNQPQHF,TGCAGTGCAAGGGACAGTTATAACAATCAGCCCCAGCATTTT
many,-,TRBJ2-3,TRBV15,CATSRQGTDTQYF,TGTGCCACCAGCAGACAGGGCACAGATACGCAGTATTTT
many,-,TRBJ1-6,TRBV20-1,CSARDLPGRDSPLHF,TGCAGTGCTAGAGATTTGCCAGGGCGGGATTCACCCCTCCACTTT
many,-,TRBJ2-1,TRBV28,CASSSPGRLSRQFF,TGTGCCAGCAGTTCCCCGGGACGCTTGTCGCGGCAGTTCTTC
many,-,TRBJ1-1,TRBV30,CAWGGIEAEAFF,TGTGCCTGGGGGGGCATAGAAGCTGAAGCTTTCTTT
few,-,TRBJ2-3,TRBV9,CASSVAPGRTDTQYF,TGTGCCAGCAGCGTAGCTCCGGGCCGCACAGATACGCAGTATTTT
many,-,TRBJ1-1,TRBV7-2,CASSLSATTTLNTEAFF,TGTGCCAGCAGCTTATCCGCCACTACGACTTTGAACACTGAAGCTTTCTTT
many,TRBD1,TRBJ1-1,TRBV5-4,CASSPGGGTEAFF,TGTGCCAGCAGCCCAGGGGGTGGCACTGAAGCTTTCTTT
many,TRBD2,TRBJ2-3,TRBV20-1,CSAPRTSGGSTDTQYF,TGCAGTGCGCCACGGACTAGCGGGGGGAGCACAGATACGCAGTATTTT
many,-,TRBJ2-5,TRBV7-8,CASSLPGETQYF,TGTGCCAGCAGCTTACCCGGGGAGACCCAGTACTTC
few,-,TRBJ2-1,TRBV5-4,CASSAIQGYNEQFF,TGTGCCAGCAGCGCGATTCAGGGTTACAATGAGCAGTTCTTC
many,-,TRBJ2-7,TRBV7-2,CASSLHRFGQYF,TGTGCCAGCAGCTTACACAGGTTTGGGCAGTACTTC
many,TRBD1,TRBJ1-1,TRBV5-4,CASSQGGTANTEAFF,TGTGCCAGCAGCCAGGGGGGGACCGCGAACACTGAAGCTTTCTTT
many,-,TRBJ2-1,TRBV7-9,CASRPLGEQFF,TGTGCCAGCAGACCGCTCGGTGAGCAGTTCTTC
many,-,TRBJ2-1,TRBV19,CASIGEGGTYNEQFF,TGTGCCAGTATTGGAGAGGGGGGAACCTACAATGAGCAGTTCTTC
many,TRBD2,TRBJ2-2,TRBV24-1,CATSDTTSGTNTGELFF,TGTGCCACCAGTGACACCACTAGCGGGACGAACACCGGGGAGCTGTTTTTT
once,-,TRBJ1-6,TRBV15,CATSRDRGDTSPLHF,TGTGCCACCAGCAGAGATCGAGGGGATACTTCACCCCTCCACTTT
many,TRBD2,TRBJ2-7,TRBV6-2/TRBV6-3,CASSFSGGAYEQYF,TGTGCCAGCAGCTTTAGCGGGGGGGCCTACGAGCAGTACTTC
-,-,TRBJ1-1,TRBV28,CASSLPGARVAFF,TGTGCCAGCAGTTTACCAGGGGCGCGGGTAGCTTTCTTT
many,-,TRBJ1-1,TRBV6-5,CASSSGGARMNTEAFF,TGTGCCAGCAGTTCGGGGGGCGCGAGGATGAACACTGAAGCTTTCTTT
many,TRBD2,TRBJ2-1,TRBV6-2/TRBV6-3,CASSYSSGTGNEQFF,TGTGCCAGCAGTTACTCGAGCGGGACGGGCAATGAGCAGTTCTTC
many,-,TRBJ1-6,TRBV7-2,CASSLRGGGSPLHF,TGTGCCAGCAGCTTAAGGGGGGGGGGTTCACCCCTCCACTTT
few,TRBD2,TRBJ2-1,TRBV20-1,CSAPLLAVAIEQFF,TGCAGTGCCCCCTTGCTAGCGGTCGCAATTGAGCAGTTCTTC
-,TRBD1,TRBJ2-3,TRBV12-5,CASGSPGQLRTDTQYF,TGTGCTAGTGGTTCACCGGGACAGCTTAGGACAGATACGCAGTATTTT
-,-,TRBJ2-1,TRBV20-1,CSAPRLDSYNEQFF,TGCAGTGCCCCTCGACTAGACTCCTACAATGAGCAGTTCTTC